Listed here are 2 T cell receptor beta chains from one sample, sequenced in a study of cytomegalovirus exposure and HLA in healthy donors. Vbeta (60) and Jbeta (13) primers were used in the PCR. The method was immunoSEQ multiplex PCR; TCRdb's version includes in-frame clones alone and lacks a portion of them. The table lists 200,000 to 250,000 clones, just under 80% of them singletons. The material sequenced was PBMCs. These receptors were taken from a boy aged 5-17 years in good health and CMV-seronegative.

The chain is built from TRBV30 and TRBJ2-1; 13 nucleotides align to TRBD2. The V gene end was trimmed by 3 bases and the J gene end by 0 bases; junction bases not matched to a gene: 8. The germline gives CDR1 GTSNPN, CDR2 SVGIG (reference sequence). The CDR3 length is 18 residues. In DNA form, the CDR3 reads TGTGCCTGGAGGGAACTAGCGGGGGGGCAGAGCTCCTACAATGAGCAGTTCTTC. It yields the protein CAWRELAGGQSSYNEQFF.

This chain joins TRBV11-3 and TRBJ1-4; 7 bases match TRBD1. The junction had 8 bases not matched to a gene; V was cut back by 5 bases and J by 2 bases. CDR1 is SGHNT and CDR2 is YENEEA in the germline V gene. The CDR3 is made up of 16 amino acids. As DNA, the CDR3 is TGTGCCAGCAGCCAAAAAGGGGGCCCCACTAATGAAAAACTGTTTTTT. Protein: CASSQKGGPTNEKLFF.